This is a list of T cell receptor beta chains from one sample in a study of cytomegalovirus exposure and HLA in healthy donors. Data came from immunoSEQ multiplex PCR; TCRdb stores just in-frame clones and leaves some out. Found here are 90,000 to 100,000 clones, 82% of them singletons; the top ten hold about 4%. Material for sequencing was PBMCs. These TCRs come from a man aged 50-59 years in good health and CMV-seronegative. The CDR3 runs from the conserved cysteine through the conserved F or W. Each record gives: clone size, D gene, J gene, V gene, CDR3 protein, CDR3 DNA. A D gene is named only where the DNA matches it firmly. Clone size is shown for a subset of rows, as once, few, many or a class of expanded clone.

size: -
D: -
J: TRBJ2-1
V: TRBV29-1
CDR3: CSVGRAAPYNEQFF
DNA: TGCAGCGTTGGGAGAGCGGCTCCCTACAATGAGCAGTTCTTC

size: -
D: -
J: TRBJ2-5
V: TRBV11-2
CDR3: CASSFGAGSETQYF
DNA: TGTGCCAGCAGCTTCGGGGCGGGATCAGAGACCCAGTACTTC

size: once
D: TRBD1
J: TRBJ1-1
V: TRBV5-1
CDR3: CASSPGTGNTEAFF
DNA: TGCGCCAGCAGCCCCGGGACAGGGAACACTGAAGCTTTCTTT

size: -
D: -
J: TRBJ2-5
V: TRBV6-6
CDR3: CASTAAGGTQYF
DNA: TGTGCCAGCACAGCGGCAGGAGGGACCCAGTACTTC

size: -
D: -
J: TRBJ2-5
V: TRBV2
CDR3: CASSLRVKETQYF
DNA: TGTGCCAGCAGTCTGAGAGTTAAAGAGACCCAGTACTTC

size: -
D: -
J: TRBJ1-5
V: TRBV28
CDR3: CASSSDSNQPQHF
DNA: TGTGCCAGCAGTTCAGATAGCAATCAGCCCCAGCATTTT

size: -
D: TRBD2
J: TRBJ2-3
V: TRBV11-2
CDR3: CASSSASGPSTDTQYF
DNA: TGTGCCAGCAGCTCGGCTAGCGGTCCTAGCACAGATACGCAGTATTTT

size: -
D: -
J: TRBJ2-1
V: TRBV19
CDR3: CASSIDQVGRPYNEQFF
DNA: TGTGCCAGTAGTATAGATCAGGTAGGTAGGCCCTACAATGAGCAGTTCTTC

size: -
D: -
J: TRBJ2-2
V: TRBV6-4
CDR3: CASSAGQDTGELFF
DNA: TGTGCCAGCAGTGCTGGACAAGACACCGGGGAGCTGTTTTTT

size: -
D: TRBD2
J: TRBJ2-7
V: TRBV6-5
CDR3: CASSYTTSGASEQYF
DNA: TGTGCCAGCAGTTACACGACTAGCGGGGCCTCCGAGCAGTACTTC

size: once
D: -
J: TRBJ1-5
V: TRBV10-3
CDR3: CAISDPGQPQHF
DNA: TGTGCCATCAGTGACCCGGGGCAGCCCCAGCATTTT

size: -
D: -
J: TRBJ1-5
V: TRBV4-2
CDR3: CASSQDPAALGAQHF
DNA: TGTGCCAGCAGCCAAGACCCCGCAGCTTTAGGGGCCCAGCATTTT

size: -
D: -
J: TRBJ1-2
V: TRBV19
CDR3: CASSIAQGVYGYTF
DNA: TGTGCCAGTAGTATTGCACAGGGAGTCTATGGCTACACCTTC

size: -
D: TRBD1
J: TRBJ2-3
V: TRBV5-1
CDR3: CASSGGTGADTQYF
DNA: TGCGCCAGCAGCGGGGGAACAGGGGCAGATACGCAGTATTTT

size: -
D: -
J: TRBJ1-2
V: TRBV19
CDR3: CASTVRDTNYGYTF
DNA: TGTGCCAGTACCGTCCGGGACACCAACTATGGCTACACCTTC

size: -
D: -
J: TRBJ1-5
V: TRBV19
CDR3: CASSPQGYNQPQHF
DNA: TGTGCCAGTAGCCCACAGGGATACAATCAGCCCCAGCATTTT

size: -
D: TRBD1
J: TRBJ2-7
V: TRBV7-7
CDR3: CASSKGQGGEQYF
DNA: TGTGCTAGCAGCAAAGGACAGGGCGGCGAGCAGTACTTC

size: -
D: TRBD1
J: TRBJ2-1
V: TRBV19
CDR3: CASSIGDSSYNEQFF
DNA: TGTGCCAGTAGTATAGGGGACAGCTCCTACAATGAGCAGTTCTTC

size: once
D: TRBD1
J: TRBJ1-2
V: TRBV28
CDR3: CASSLRGQGYGYTF
DNA: TGTGCCAGCAGTTTAAGGGGACAGGGCTATGGCTACACCTTC

size: -
D: TRBD1
J: TRBJ2-7
V: TRBV27
CDR3: CASSLLRDRTYEQYF
DNA: TGTGCCAGCAGTTTATTGAGGGACAGAACCTACGAGCAGTACTTC

size: -
D: -
J: TRBJ2-7
V: TRBV5-4
CDR3: CASSLMGGGLSYEQYF
DNA: TGTGCCAGCAGCTTGATGGGGGGAGGCCTCTCCTACGAGCAGTACTTC

size: -
D: -
J: TRBJ2-7
V: TRBV2
CDR3: CASSEPGFDYEQYF
DNA: TGTGCCAGCAGTGAGCCAGGATTCGACTACGAGCAGTACTTC

size: -
D: -
J: TRBJ1-5
V: TRBV28
CDR3: CASSNRAQPQHF
DNA: TGTGCCAGCAGTAACAGAGCCCAGCCCCAGCATTTT

size: -
D: TRBD2
J: TRBJ2-1
V: TRBV5-1
CDR3: CASSLWREDNEQFF
DNA: TGCGCCAGCAGCTTGTGGCGGGAGGACAATGAGCAGTTCTTC

size: -
D: -
J: TRBJ2-3
V: TRBV6-1
CDR3: CASSERGGFADTQYF
DNA: TGTGCCAGCAGTGAAAGGGGGGGGTTCGCAGATACGCAGTATTTT

size: -
D: TRBD1
J: TRBJ2-7
V: TRBV18
CDR3: CASSPGQGGHEQYF
DNA: TGTGCCAGCTCCCCGGGACAGGGGGGCCACGAGCAGTACTTC

size: -
D: -
J: TRBJ2-1
V: TRBV15
CDR3: CATSKTGNEQFF
DNA: TGTGCCACCAGCAAGACAGGTAATGAGCAGTTCTTC

size: once
D: -
J: TRBJ2-7
V: TRBV27
CDR3: CASSLQGGSYEQYF
DNA: TGTGCCAGCAGTTTACAAGGGGGCTCCTACGAGCAGTACTTC

size: -
D: -
J: TRBJ2-2
V: TRBV7-2
CDR3: CASSLGSLSNTGELFF
DNA: TGTGCCAGCAGCTTAGGTTCCCTCTCGAACACCGGGGAGCTGTTTTTT

size: -
D: -
J: TRBJ2-7
V: TRBV27
CDR3: CASNFPYEQYF
DNA: TGTGCCAGCAACTTCCCCTACGAGCAGTACTTC

size: -
D: TRBD1
J: TRBJ1-1
V: TRBV11-2
CDR3: CASSFAPPGGNTEAFF
DNA: TGTGCCAGCAGCTTCGCCCCCCCAGGGGGCAACACTGAAGCTTTCTTT